The sample holds a few counts of the clone carrying this T cell receptor beta chain. The target antigen is unknown. The donors were members of the validation cohort comprising over 100 subjects, separate from the approximately 670-subject first cohort. The record originates from a study of cytomegalovirus exposure and HLA in healthy donors. General study findings and limits: In vitro checks showed that a few CMV-associated chains really do target CMV antigens. Most TCR sequences showed up rarely, but some public TCRs showed up in many donors.

Germline V gene lookup returns CDR1 MNHEY and CDR2 SVGAGI. Trimming cost V 10 bases and J 5 bases; bases outside gene matches: 6. This CDR3 spans 13 amino acids. Method: immunoSEQ multiplex PCR; TCRdb's copy keeps in-frame clones and lacks some. The sample has some 160,000 clones; around 90% are singletons. The material sequenced was PBMCs. The chain carries TRBV6-5 and TRBJ2-7, with 12 nucleotides matching TRBD1. This sequence originates from a man between 18 and 29 years old in good health and CMV-seronegative. The CDR3 coding sequence is TGTGCCACCGGGACAGGGGGCGAGGACGAGCAGTACGTC. It codes for CATGTGGEDEQYV.